This T cell receptor (beta chain) was obtained from a study of beta chain features in type 1 diabetes. Regarding the study as a whole: In all four CD4+ subsets, TCRB CDR3 length was significantly, moderately reduced in type 1 diabetes. Any HLA-type effect on TCRB rearrangement remained unresolved here.

The germline V gene encodes CDR1 LGHNA and CDR2 YNFKEQ. With 0 bases removed from V and 5 bases from J, the gap between germline ends came to 11 bases. The CDR3 covers 16 residues. This clone has more than one count but fewer than ten. No antigen is known for it. As every portion of the isolated RNA was reverse transcribed, the sequencing read expressed TCRB transcripts. Sequencing used immunoSEQ multiplex PCR; TCRdb keeps in-frame clones, though not all of them. There are 500,000 to 800,000 clones in the sample; approximately 13% occur only once, and over 0.1% lies in the top ten. Sequenced sample: naive CD4+ T cells from blood. This receptor was taken from a man aged 30 to 39 with type 1 diabetes. The V gene is TRBV4-2, the J gene TRBJ1-6; no clear D gene. CDR3 protein: CASSQEQQLHNSPLHF. In nucleotides, the CDR3 is TGTGCCAGCAGCCAAGAACAACAGCTTCATAATTCACCCCTCCACTTT.